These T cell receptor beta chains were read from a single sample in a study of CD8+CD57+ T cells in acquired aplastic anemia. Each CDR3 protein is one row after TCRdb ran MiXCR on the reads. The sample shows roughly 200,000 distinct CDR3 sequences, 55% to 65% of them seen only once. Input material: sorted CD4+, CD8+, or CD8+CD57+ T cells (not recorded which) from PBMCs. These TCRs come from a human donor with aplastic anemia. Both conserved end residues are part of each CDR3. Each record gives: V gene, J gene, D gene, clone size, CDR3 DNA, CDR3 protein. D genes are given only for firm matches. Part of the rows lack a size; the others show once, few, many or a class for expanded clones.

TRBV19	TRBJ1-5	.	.	TGTGCCAGTAGTACATGGGAGCAATGGCAGCCCCAGCATTTT	CASSTWEQWQPQHF
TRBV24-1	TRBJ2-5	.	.	TGTGCCACCAGTCGAGGGACCCCGGGGGCAGAGACCCAGTACTTC	CATSRGTPGAETQYF
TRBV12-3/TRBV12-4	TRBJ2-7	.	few	TGTGCCAGCAGTTTAGGGGAGTCTCTGGACGAGCAGTACTTC	CASSLGESLDEQYF
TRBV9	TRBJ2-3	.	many	TGTGCCAGCAGCGTAGACCCAGGGAGGGGGGACTGGCAAACAGATACGCAGTATTTT	CASSVDPGRGDWQTDTQYF
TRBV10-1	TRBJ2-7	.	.	TGCGCCACACAGAGCTCCTACGAGCAGTACTTC	CATQSSYEQYF
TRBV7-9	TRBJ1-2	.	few	TGTGCCAGCAGCTTTGAGGGAGACTATGGCTACACCTTC	CASSFEGDYGYTF
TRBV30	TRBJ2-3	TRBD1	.	TGTGCCTGCCAATTCCGGGACAGGGATGCTAACACAGATACGCAGTATTTT	CACQFRDRDANTDTQYF
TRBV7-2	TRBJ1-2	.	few	TGTGCCAGCAGAGCCCAGGGTGAGGGCTACACCTTC	CASRAQGEGYTF
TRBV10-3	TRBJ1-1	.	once	TGTGCCATCAGTGAGGGTGGGCAGGGAAGGAACACTGAAGCTTTCTTT	CAISEGGQGRNTEAFF
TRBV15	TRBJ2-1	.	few	TGTGCCACCAGCAGAGTCAGAGACAATGAGCAGTTCTTC	CATSRVRDNEQFF
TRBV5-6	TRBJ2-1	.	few	TGTGCCAGCAGCCCGGAGAGACAGCCTCGCTCCTACAATGAGCAGTTCTTC	CASSPERQPRSYNEQFF
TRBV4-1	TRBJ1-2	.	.	TGCGCCAGCAGCCAAGTAGGGCTTGGCGGCTACACCTTC	CASSQVGLGGYTF
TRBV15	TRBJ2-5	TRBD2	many	TGTGCCACCAGCAGCACTAGCGGGGGAGGAGAGACCCAGTACTTC	CATSSTSGGGETQYF
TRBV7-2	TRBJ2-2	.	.	TGTGCCAGCAGCCGTTCGGCTGGAACGAACACCGGGGAGCTGTTTTTT	CASSRSAGTNTGELFF
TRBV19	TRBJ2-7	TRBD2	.	TGTGCCAGTAGTTTCAGCGGGGCAGTCGACGAGCAGTACTTC	CASSFSGAVDEQYF
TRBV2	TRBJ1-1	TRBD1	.	TGTGCCAGCAGTGAAGCCGGCAGGGGGCGGACTGAAGCTTTCTTT	CASSEAGRGRTEAFF
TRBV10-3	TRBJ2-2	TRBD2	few	TGTGCCATCAGTCCCCTTGCGGGAGGGTATAGGGGCGAGGACACCGGGGAGCTGTTTTTT	CAISPLAGGYRGEDTGELFF
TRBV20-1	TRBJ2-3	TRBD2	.	TGCGGGCTAGCGGGGGGCACGGATACGCAGTATTTT	CGLAGGTDTQYF
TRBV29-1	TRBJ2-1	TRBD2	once	TGCAGCGTTAGGGGTTTAGCGGGATGGAATGAGCAGTTCTTC	CSVRGLAGWNEQFF
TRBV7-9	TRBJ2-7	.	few	TGTGCCAGCAGCCCGGGGGGCAGGGGGAACGAGCAGTACTTC	CASSPGGRGNEQYF
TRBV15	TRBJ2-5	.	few	TGTGCCACCAGCAGAGCCGGGCAAGAGACCCAGTACTTC	CATSRAGQETQYF
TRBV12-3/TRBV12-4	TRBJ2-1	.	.	TGTGCCAGCCGTTTACAGCAAAATAGATACAATGAGCAGTTCTTC	CASRLQQNRYNEQFF
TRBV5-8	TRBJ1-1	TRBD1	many	TGTGCCAGCAGGGGGACAGAGAACACTGAAGCTTTCTTT	CASRGTENTEAFF
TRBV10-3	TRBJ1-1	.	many	TGTGCCATCAGTGGCCCCTGGGCAGGGGCGAACACTGAAGCTTTCTTT	CAISGPWAGANTEAFF
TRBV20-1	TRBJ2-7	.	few	TGCAGTGCTAGAGGGAAGCATAGCTCCTACGAGCAGTACTTC	CSARGKHSSYEQYF
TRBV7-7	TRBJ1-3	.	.	TGTGCTAGCAGCTCCGGTCTGGGAAACACCATATATTTT	CASSSGLGNTIYF
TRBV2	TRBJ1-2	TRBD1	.	TGTGCCAGCAGTGAAGGACAGGGTAGTGGCTACACCTTC	CASSEGQGSGYTF
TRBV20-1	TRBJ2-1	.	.	TGCAGTGCTAGTCGAGGCAGTCTATCCTACAATGAGCAGTTCTTC	CSASRGSLSYNEQFF
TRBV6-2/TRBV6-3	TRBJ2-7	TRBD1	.	TGTGCCAGCAGTTACTCGCAAGAGGCTGGACAGGGGTACGAGCAGTACTTC	CASSYSQEAGQGYEQYF
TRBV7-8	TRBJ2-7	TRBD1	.	TGTGCCAGCAGCTCCGGGACAGACTTCTCCGAGCAGTACTTC	CASSSGTDFSEQYF
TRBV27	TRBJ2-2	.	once	TGTGCCAGCAGTCTAAACCCAGGACTCAACACCGGGGAGCTGTTTTTT	CASSLNPGLNTGELFF
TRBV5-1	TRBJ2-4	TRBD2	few	TGCGCCAGCAGCTTAGGCGGGGGGGCCAAAAACATTCAGTACTTC	CASSLGGGAKNIQYF
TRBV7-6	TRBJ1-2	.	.	TGTGCCAGCAGCTTAGGGGGGACCCTGGGTGATGGCTACACCTTC	CASSLGGTLGDGYTF
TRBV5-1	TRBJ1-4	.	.	TGCGCCAGCAGGTCCGGAGGTGAAAAACTGTTTTTT	CASRSGGEKLFF
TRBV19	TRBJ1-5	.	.	TGTGCCAGTAGTACAAATGACAGGATCAATCAGCCCCAGCATTTT	CASSTNDRINQPQHF
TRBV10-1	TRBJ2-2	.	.	TGCGCCAGCAGTGAGAGGCCCGACACCGGGGAGCTGTTTTTT	CASSERPDTGELFF
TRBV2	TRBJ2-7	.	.	TGTGCCAGCAGTCAAGATTTATACGAGCAGTACTTC	CASSQDLYEQYF
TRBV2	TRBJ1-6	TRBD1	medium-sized	TGTGCCAGCAGTGAATTGGCCGGACAGGGGAATTCACCCCTCCACTTT	CASSELAGQGNSPLHF
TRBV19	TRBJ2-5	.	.	TGTGCCAGTAGTATGCGCAGAACCCAAGAGACCCAGTACTTC	CASSMRRTQETQYF
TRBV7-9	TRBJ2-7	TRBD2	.	TGCGCCAGCAGCCAAGGGGCGAGGACTAGTGGGTCCTACGAGCAGTACTTC	CASSQGARTSGSYEQYF
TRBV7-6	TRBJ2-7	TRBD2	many	TGTGCCAGCAGCTTAGCGCTCGAGCGGGGGGGCGGTGAGCAGTACTTC	CASSLALERGGGEQYF
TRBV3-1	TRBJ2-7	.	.	TGTGCCAGCAGCCAAGATCAAACAGTCTACGAGCAGTACTTC	CASSQDQTVYEQYF
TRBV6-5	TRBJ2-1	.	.	TGTGCGTGCGGCGTCTCCTACAATGAGCAGTTCTTC	CACGVSYNEQFF
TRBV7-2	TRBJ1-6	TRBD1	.	TGTGCCAGCAGCTTTGGACAGGGGGCTAAGGCCCTCCACTTT	CASSFGQGAKALHF
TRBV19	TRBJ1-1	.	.	TGTGCCAGTAGTCGGGACGCCTCGAACACTGAAGCTTTCTTT	CASSRDASNTEAFF
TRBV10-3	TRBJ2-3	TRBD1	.	TGTGCCATCAGGGACAGGGGCGACACAGATACGCAGTATTTT	CAIRDRGDTDTQYF
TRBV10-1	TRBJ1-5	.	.	TGCGCCAGCAGTGAGTCGAGGGGGGCTCTTTGCAATCAGCCCCAGCATTTT	CASSESRGALCNQPQHF
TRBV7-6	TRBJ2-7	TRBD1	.	TGTGCCAGCAGCTTAGTGTCGGGGTCGGGACAGGGTAATTATTACTTC	CASSLVSGSGQGNYYF